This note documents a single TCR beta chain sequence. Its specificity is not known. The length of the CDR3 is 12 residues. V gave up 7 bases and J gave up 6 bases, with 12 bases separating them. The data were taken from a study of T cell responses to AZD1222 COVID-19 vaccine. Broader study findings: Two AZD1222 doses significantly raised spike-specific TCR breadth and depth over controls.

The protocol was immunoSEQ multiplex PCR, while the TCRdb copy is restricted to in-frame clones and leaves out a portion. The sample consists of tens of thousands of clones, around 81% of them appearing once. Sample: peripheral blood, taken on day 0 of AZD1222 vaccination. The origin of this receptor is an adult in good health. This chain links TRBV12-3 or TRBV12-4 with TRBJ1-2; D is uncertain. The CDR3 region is CASTWTGHGYTF. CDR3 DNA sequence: TGTGCCAGCACTTGGACGGGCCATGGCTACACCTTC.